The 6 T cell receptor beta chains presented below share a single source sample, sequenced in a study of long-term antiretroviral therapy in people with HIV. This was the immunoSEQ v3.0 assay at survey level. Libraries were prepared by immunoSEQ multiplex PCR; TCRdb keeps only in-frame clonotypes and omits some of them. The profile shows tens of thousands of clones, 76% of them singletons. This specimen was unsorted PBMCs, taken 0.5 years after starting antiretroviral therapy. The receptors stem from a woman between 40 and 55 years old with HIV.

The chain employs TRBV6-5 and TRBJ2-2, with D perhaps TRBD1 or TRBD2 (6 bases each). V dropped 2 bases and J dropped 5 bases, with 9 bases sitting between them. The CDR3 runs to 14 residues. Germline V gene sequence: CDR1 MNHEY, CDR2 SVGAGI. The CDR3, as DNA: TGTGCCAGCAGTTACGGGGGGCATACCGGGGAGCTGTTTTTT. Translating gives CASSYGGHTGELFF.

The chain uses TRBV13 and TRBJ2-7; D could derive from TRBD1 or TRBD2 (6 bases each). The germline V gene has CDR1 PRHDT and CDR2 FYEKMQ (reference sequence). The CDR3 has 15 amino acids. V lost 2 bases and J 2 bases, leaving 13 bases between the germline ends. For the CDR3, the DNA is TGTGCCAGCAGCTTAATGGGGGGCCTGGCCTACGAGCAGTACTTC. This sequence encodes CASSLMGGLAYEQYF.

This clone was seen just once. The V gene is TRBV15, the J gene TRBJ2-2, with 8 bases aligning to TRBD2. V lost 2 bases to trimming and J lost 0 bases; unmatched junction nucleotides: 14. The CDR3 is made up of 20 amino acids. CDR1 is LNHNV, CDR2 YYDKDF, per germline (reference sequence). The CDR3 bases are TGTGCCACCAGCAGACCCCCCCCCGCGGGGGGACACGCGAACACCGGGGAGCTGTTTTTT. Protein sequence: CATSRPPPAGGHANTGELFF. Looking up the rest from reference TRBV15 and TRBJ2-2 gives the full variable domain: DAMVIQNPRYQVTQFGKPVTLSCSQTLNHNVMYWYQQKSSQAPKLLFHYYDKDFNNEADTPDNFQSRRPNTSFCFLDIRSPGLGDTAMYLCATSRPPPAGGHANTGELFFGEGSRLTVL.

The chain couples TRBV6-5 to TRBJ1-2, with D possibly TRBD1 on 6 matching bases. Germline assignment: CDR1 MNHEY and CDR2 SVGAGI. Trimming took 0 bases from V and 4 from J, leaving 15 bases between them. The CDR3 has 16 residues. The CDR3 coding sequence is TGTGCCAGCAGTTACTCGTTCCAGGGGAGTACCTATGGCTACACCTTC. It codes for CASSYSFQGSTYGYTF.

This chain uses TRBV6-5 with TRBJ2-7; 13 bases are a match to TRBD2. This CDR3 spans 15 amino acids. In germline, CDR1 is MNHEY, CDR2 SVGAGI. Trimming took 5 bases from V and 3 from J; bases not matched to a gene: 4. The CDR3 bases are TGTGCCAGCAGTCTACTAGCGGGGGGGAACTACGAGCAGTACTTC. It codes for CASSLLAGGNYEQYF.

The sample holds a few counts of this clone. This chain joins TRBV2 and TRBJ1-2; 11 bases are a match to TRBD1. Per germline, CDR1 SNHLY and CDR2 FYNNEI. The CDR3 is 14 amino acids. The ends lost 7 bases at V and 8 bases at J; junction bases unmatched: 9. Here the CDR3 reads CASTPDRGHEGYTF. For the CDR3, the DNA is TGTGCCAGCACCCCGGACAGGGGGCACGAAGGCTACACCTTC. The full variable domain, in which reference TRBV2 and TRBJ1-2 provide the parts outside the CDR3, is EPEVTQTPSHQVTQMGQEVILRCVPISNHLYFYWYRQILGQKVEFLVSFYNNEISEKSEIFDDQFSVERPDGSNFTLKIRSTKLEDSAMYFCASTPDRGHEGYTFGSGTRLTVV.